The T cell receptor beta chain described here comes from a study of blood T cells in healthy people across ages (dated by TCRdb to about 2015). Regarding the complete study: In model experiments, roughly one uniquely barcoded TCR beta cDNA molecule per two T cells was captured by template switching. Donors of different ages were randomly distributed across sequencing lanes to avoid experimental bias. Using the same blood draw, the study looked at two additional independent replicas of 1 million unique cDNA reads for two donors, one aged 18 to 29 and the other aged 80 or older. The study measured age-related changes in TCR beta repertoire diversity using deep sequencing normalized with unique cDNA molecular identifiers. The donors were divided into four age groups: young (average around 15 years), middle-aged (about 40), aged (approximately 62) and long-lived (about 79).

As to this clonotype: The clone's antigen remains unknown. The record has no base qualities; no much larger clone is one base away.

Measured from the cysteine to the phenylalanine, the CDR3 is 12 residues long. The CDR3 DNA has 36 bases and is translated from base 1. Donors were a few dozen systemically healthy Caucasian individuals from Russia aged roughly 6 to 90 years. Each donor gave about 9.7 milliliters of peripheral blood, drawn into EDTA-treated Vacutainer tubes. Ficoll-Paque density-gradient centrifugation was used to isolate PBMCs, with at least 7 million per sample. Trizol reagent was used to extract total RNA from the PBMCs, yielding at least 5.5 micrograms per sample. Naive CD45RAhigh/CD27high T cell percentages were measured by flow cytometry on a PBMC aliquot from every donor. The library was produced with 5' RACE. The sequencer listed for this sample is Illumina HiSeq 2500. A second PCR of roughly 7 to 11 cycles was performed with a sample-barcoded 5' primer and a J-beta primer mix. A unique molecular identifier was introduced onto each TCR beta cDNA molecule by a template-switch 5' adaptor carrying 12 random nucleotides. Each sample yielded at least 3 million CDR3-containing paired-end reads. First-strand cDNA was synthesized from all RNA with the Mint cDNA synthesis kit, primed by a TRBC-specific oligonucleotide. All cDNA was treated with uracil-DNA glycosylase and then went through a first 18-cycle PCR with the universal primers M1SS and BC2_uni_R. The authors' pipeline ran thus. For normalization, 1 million high-quality reads were randomly selected from each sample, with every read carrying a distinct molecular identifier. Instead of being binned into consensus sequences, reads with shared molecular identifiers were discarded. MiTCR, with a Q25 quality threshold and the strictest error-elimination algorithm, was used for CDR3 identification, clonotype clustering and error correction. A nonparametric unseen species model with Euler transformation was used to estimate lower-bound total TCR beta diversity. TCRdb passed the public sequencing reads through fastp at Q25 and MiXCR, retaining productive beta sequences. All rows with the same CDR3 protein become a single entry with the most common DNA and genes. The V and J calls were not made by the authors but by TCRdb's processing. Present in this sample are around 900,000 distinct CDR3 sequences, around 28% of which were seen just once. Jointly, the top ten make up around 15% of the sample.

The investigation overall reported the following: As age increased, observed TCR beta diversity per million T cells dropped in a roughly linear way, and a significant reduction was already evident by age roughly 36. Because donor CMV infection status was unknown, age-related changes in expanded clonotypes were potentially confounded. Compared with the aged group, more naive CD4+ T cells, fewer expanded clones and increased TCR diversity were shown by the long-lived group, suggesting age selection. Because profiling used bulk unsorted PBMCs, naive and antigen-experienced compartments could not be compared conclusively. Total diversity estimates from one million sequenced T cells were considered lower bounds and underestimates. Observed TCR beta diversity correlated strongly with the percentage of naive T cells measured by flow cytometry.

The chain uses TRBV12-3 or TRBV12-4 and TRBJ2-5; no D gene can be assigned with confidence. The J call may be wrong; the DNA end is better matched by TRBJ2-7. The TCR comes from a woman aged 80 or older in good health. The sample comprised blood. The CDR3 here reads CASSMYPSEQYF. The DNA reads as follows: TGTGCCAGCAGTATGTACCCCAGCGAGCAGTACTTC.